The source of this TCR beta chain is a study of tissue T cells after allogeneic stem cell transplantation. Data came from immunoSEQ multiplex PCR; TCRdb stores just in-frame clones and leaves some out. Of tens of thousands of clones in the sample, roughly 80% were seen once. The V gene end was trimmed by 0 bases and the J gene end by 10 bases; junction bases not matched to a gene: 3. There are 13 residues in the CDR3. From germline, CDR1 is SEHNR and CDR2 FQNEAQ (reference sequence). This material consisted of tissue from the ileum, taken at autopsy. V usage is TRBV7-9 and J usage is TRBJ2-1; TRBD2 agrees at 7 bases. The sequence was obtained from a female donor of 60 years or more with lung cancer. This CDR3 reads CASSLAGGHEQFF. The CDR3 nucleotides read TGTGCCAGCAGCTTAGCGGGAGGGCACGAGCAGTTCTTC.